The 22 T cell receptor beta chains given below trace back to one sample, sequenced in a study of breast tumors, draining lymph nodes, adjacent tissues. Samples came from axillary lymph nodes draining the breast cancer. From the multiplex PCR reads, TCRdb called clonotypes with MiXCR, one entry per CDR3 protein. Of 84,000 or so distinct CDR3 sequences in the sample, over 25% were seen once. The sequenced sample consisted of axillary lymph node tissue. The receptors come from a female donor with breast cancer. Some clones in this sample may be carry-over from other donors' samples.

This clonotype was found many times. This chain uses TRBV9 with TRBJ1-2; a weak D match, TRBD1 (5 bases). Per germline, CDR1 SGDLS and CDR2 YYNGEE. Trimming took off 4 bases at V and 2 bases at J, with 15 bases between the two ends. The CDR3 length is 15 residues. CDR3 amino acids: CASSSLRGRNYGYTF. In DNA form, the CDR3 reads TGTGCCAGCAGCAGTCTAAGGGGTAGAAACTATGGCTACACCTTC.

This clonotype was observed at least ten times. The rearrangement links TRBV2 to TRBJ2-1, with D possibly called TRBD1 or TRBD2 (6 bases each). The CDR3 length is 13 residues. The germline V gene has CDR1 SNHLY and CDR2 FYNNEI. V was pared by 11 bases and J by 5 bases, with 16 bases between. The CDR3, as DNA: TGTGCCGGGGGCTTAGCGGTAGACAATGAGCAGTTCTTC. This sequence encodes CAGGLAVDNEQFF.

This clonotype was seen ten or more times. This rearrangement joins TRBV5-4 to TRBJ1-3; a possible D gene is TRBD1 (5 bases). In germline, CDR1 is SGHNT, CDR2 YYREEE (reference sequence). The V gene lost 0 bases and the J gene lost 2 bases, with 6 bases spanning the gap. The CDR3 covers 14 residues. CDR3 residues: CASSLGGTGNTIYF. CDR3 DNA: TGTGCCAGCAGCTTGGGGGGGACTGGAAACACCATATATTTT. The full variable domain, in which reference TRBV5-4 and TRBJ1-3 provide the parts outside the CDR3, is ETGVTQSPTHLIKTRGQQVTLRCSSQSGHNTVSWYQQALGQGPQFIFQYYREEENGRGNFPPRFSGLQFPNYSSELNVNALELDDSALYLCASSLGGTGNTIYFGEGSWLTVV.

The rearrangement joins TRBV6-1 to TRBJ1-2; D is unresolved. The germline gives CDR1 MNHNS, CDR2 SASEGT. CDR3 length: 12 residues. Trimming stripped 6 bases from V and 6 bases from J, with 11 bases between. This CDR3 reads CASRVDWDGYTF. The CDR3 nucleotides read TGTGCCAGCAGGGTAGATTGGGATGGCTACACCTTC.

This clonotype was seen ten or more times. This chain connects TRBV30 to TRBJ2-7; D gene unclear. V dropped 5 bases and J dropped 0 bases, with 11 bases sitting between them. The CDR3 is made up of 13 amino acids. Germline V CDR1 and CDR2: GTSNPN, SVGIG (reference sequence). The CDR3 DNA reads as TGTGCCTGGGGACGCGAGTACTCCTACGAGCAGTACTTC. Protein product: CAWGREYSYEQYF. The full variable domain, rest sourced from reference TRBV30 and TRBJ2-7, is SQTIHQWPATLVQPVGSPLSLECTVEGTSNPNLYWYRQAAGRGLQLLFYSVGIGQISSEVPQNLSASRPQDRQFILSSKKLLLSDSGFYLCAWGREYSYEQYFGPGTRLTVT.

This clonotype was counted at least ten times. The chain is built from TRBV12-5 and TRBJ2-5, with TRBD1 identical over 9 bases. The germline CDR1 and CDR2 sequences are LGHNT and FRNRAP. This CDR3 is built from 15 residues. The junction had 10 bases not matched to a gene; V was cut back by 6 bases and J by 5 bases. CDR3 bases: TGTGCTAGTGGGCACACCGGGACAGGGTACGAGACCCAGTACTTC. It is translated as CASGHTGTGYETQYF.

The chain combines TRBV11-2 with TRBJ2-2; 8 bases fit TRBD2. Germline V gene sequence: CDR1 SGHAT, CDR2 FQNNGV. This CDR3 contains 16 residues. V lost 0 bases, J lost 6 bases, and 6 bases stayed unmatched. CDR3 DNA: TGTGCCAGCAGCTTAGAAGCGACTAGCGTACCCGGGGAGCTGTTTTTT. It codes for CASSLEATSVPGELFF.

Ten or more counts support this clonotype. The chain carries TRBV5-8 and TRBJ2-1; perhaps D is TRBD1 or TRBD2 (5 bases each). V shed 0 bases and J shed 7 bases, with 23 bases lying between them. The CDR3 runs 18 residues. Germline CDR1 is SGHTS and CDR2 is YDEGEE. The CDR3, as DNA: TGTGCCAGCAGCTTGGTTCTCGGGGCGGGCTTACTAATGAATGAGCAGTTCTTC. This translates into CASSLVLGAGLLMNEQFF.

On this clonotype: At one boundary the junction diverges from the germline segment, which might be a read error. The gene calls are TRBV5-1 and TRBJ1-6; 9 bases match TRBD1. Germline CDR1 reads SGHRS; CDR2 reads YFSETQ. This CDR3 contains 14 residues. The CDR3 is CASGSGQGNSPLHF. The CDR3 nucleotides read TGCGCCAGCGGCTCGGGACAGGGTAATTCCCCCCTCCACTTT.

This clonotype was seen ten or more times. The genes are TRBV3-1 and TRBJ2-2; D unresolved. The length of the CDR3 is 13 residues. Trimming pared 4 bases from V and 8 bases from J, leaving 11 bases between. Germline CDR1 and CDR2: LGHDT and YNNKEL (reference sequence). This chain's CDR3 is CASSPHPEGELFF. CDR3 sequence (DNA): TGTGCCAGCAGCCCTCACCCCGAGGGGGAGCTGTTTTTT. The full variable domain, with the rest looked up from reference TRBV3-1 and TRBJ2-2, is DTAVSQTPKYLVTQMGNDKSIKCEQNLGHDTMYWYKQDSKKFLKIMFSYNNKELIINETVPNRFSPKSPDKAHLNLHINSLELGDSAVYFCASSPHPEGELFFGEGSRLTVL.

The gene calls are TRBV2 and TRBJ2-3; a weak D match, TRBD2 (5 bases). V lost 10 bases and J 7 bases, leaving 18 bases between the germline ends. The CDR3 length is 13 residues. The germline V gene has CDR1 SNHLY and CDR2 FYNNEI. CDR3 in amino acids: CAIPYPGSHTQYF. CDR3 nucleotide sequence: TGTGCCATCCCGTATCCTGGGAGCCATACGCAGTATTTT.

This clonotype was counted many times. This sequence joins TRBV6-1 and TRBJ2-2; D is perhaps TRBD1 (6 bases). Germline V lookup: CDR1 MNHNS, CDR2 SASEGT. This CDR3 spans 16 amino acids. The V end was cut by 4 bases, the J end by 4 bases, with 16 bases between. The CDR3 region has the DNA TGTGCCAGCAGTGGGTTGGACAGAGGTACCACCGGGGAGCTGTTTTTT. Translation: CASSGLDRGTTGELFF.

This clonotype was counted many times. In DNA form, the CDR3 reads TGTGCCAGCAGCCGGGGGCTACGAGAGACCCAGTACTTC. This sequence encodes CASSRGLRETQYF. V and J are TRBV28 and TRBJ2-5; the D call may be TRBD1 or TRBD2 (6 bases each). CDR3 length equals 13 residues. Germline CDR1 and CDR2: MDHEN and SYDVKM. Trimming took 6 bases from V and 4 from J, leaving 12 bases between them.

As to this clonotype: No conserved phenylalanine or tryptophan is present at the end of the CDR3, so a read error is the likely explanation. Because the CDR3's place on the DNA is in doubt, the DNA is left out and the CDR3 is given as listed by TCRdb. The CDR3 loop reads CASRPPEGTVNYGYAS. This chain connects TRBV7-9 to TRBJ1-2. From germline, CDR1 is SEHNR and CDR2 FQNEAQ (reference sequence). Termini included, the CDR3 measures 16 amino acids.

This clonotype was counted ten times or more. The chain couples TRBV4-1 to TRBJ2-7; the match to TRBD2 covers 13 bases. The V gene's germline CDR1 is MGHRA and CDR2 YSYEKL. Germline trimming cut 1 base from V and 4 bases from J; bases unmatched to any gene: 4. The CDR3 is made up of 16 amino acids. DNA of the CDR3: TGCGCCAGCAGCCAAGTTACACTAGCGGGAGGGTACGAGCAGTACTTC. It translates to CASSQVTLAGGYEQYF.

This clonotype occurred many times. This rearrangement joins TRBV5-1 to TRBJ2-5; 8 bases are shared with TRBD1. CDR1 and CDR2 (germline): SGHRS, YFSETQ. CDR3 length: 15 residues. Trimming removed 4 bases from V and 6 bases from J; junction bases left unmatched: 11. The CDR3 sequence: CASSTGQVGIKTQYF. CDR3 nucleotides: TGCGCCAGCAGCACGGGACAGGTGGGGATTAAGACCCAGTACTTC.

This clonotype was recorded many times. The chain joins TRBV11-1 to TRBJ2-3; D not certain. This CDR3 comprises 13 residues. CDR1 and CDR2 (germline): SGHAT, FQDESV (reference sequence). V was trimmed by 3 bases and J by 8 bases, leaving 12 bases between them. CDR3 loop: CASSFDRAVTQYF. The DNA of the CDR3 is TGTGCCAGCAGCTTCGACCGAGCCGTTACGCAGTATTTT.

This chain connects TRBV7-2 to TRBJ2-3; possible D gene TRBD2, 6 bases. This CDR3 has 14 residues. CDR1 is SGHTA, CDR2 FQGNSA, per germline. Trimming shortened V by 4 bases and J by 3 bases, and 11 bases separated the two germline ends. CDR3 DNA: TGTGCCAGCAGCTCACTCGGGAGTACAGATACGCAGTATTTT. This translates into CASSSLGSTDTQYF. Together with reference TRBV7-2 and TRBJ2-3, the CDR3 gives the full variable domain: GAGVSQSPSNKVTEKGKDVELRCDPISGHTALYWYRQSLGQGLEFLIYFQGNSAPDKSGLPSDRFSAERTGGSVSTLTIQRTQQEDSAVYLCASSSLGSTDTQYFGPGTRLTVL.

This clonotype occurred a few times. The rearrangement joins TRBV5-4 to TRBJ2-6, with 12 bases fitting TRBD2. Germline CDR1 and CDR2: SGHNT and YYREEE (reference sequence). This CDR3 has 16 amino acids. Trimming cost V 7 bases and J 1 base; bases outside gene matches: 3. The DNA for the CDR3 is TGTGCCAGCGGAGGACTAGCGGGGTCTGGGGCCAACGTCCTGACTTTC. This gives the protein CASGGLAGSGANVLTF.

Remarks on this clonotype: Here the CDR3 omits its conserved ending phenylalanine or tryptophan, so a read error is the likely source. CDR3 nucleotides: TGCAGTGCTAGAGATGGGGGCTACGGAAACACCATATATTCT. Protein sequence: CSARDGGYGNTIYS. The rearrangement links TRBV20-1 to TRBJ1-3, with D perhaps TRBD1 (6 bases). Germline V lookup: CDR1 DFQATT, CDR2 SNEGSKA (reference sequence). The ends were cut back, 0 bases at V and 4 bases at J, with 10 bases in the middle. This CDR3 comprises 14 residues.

V is TRBV2 and J is TRBJ1-5, with D maybe TRBD1 (5 bases). The CDR3 length is 14 residues. CDR1 is SNHLY, CDR2 FYNNEI, per germline. V lost 6 bases, J lost 4 bases, and 13 bases lay in between. The chain's CDR3 is CASRGDGENQPQHF. In nucleotides, the CDR3 is TGTGCCAGCAGGGGGGACGGGGAAAATCAGCCCCAGCATTTT.

This chain connects TRBV6-4 to TRBJ1-6; weak D call: TRBD1 (6 bases). The CDR3 consists of 16 residues. Trimming cost V 4 bases and J 7 bases, with 17 bases left between them. CDR1 is MRHNA, CDR2 SNTAGT, per germline. The CDR3: CASSARGDIGNSPLHF. In DNA form, the CDR3 reads TGTGCCAGCAGTGCTAGAGGGGACATAGGAAATTCACCCCTCCACTTT.